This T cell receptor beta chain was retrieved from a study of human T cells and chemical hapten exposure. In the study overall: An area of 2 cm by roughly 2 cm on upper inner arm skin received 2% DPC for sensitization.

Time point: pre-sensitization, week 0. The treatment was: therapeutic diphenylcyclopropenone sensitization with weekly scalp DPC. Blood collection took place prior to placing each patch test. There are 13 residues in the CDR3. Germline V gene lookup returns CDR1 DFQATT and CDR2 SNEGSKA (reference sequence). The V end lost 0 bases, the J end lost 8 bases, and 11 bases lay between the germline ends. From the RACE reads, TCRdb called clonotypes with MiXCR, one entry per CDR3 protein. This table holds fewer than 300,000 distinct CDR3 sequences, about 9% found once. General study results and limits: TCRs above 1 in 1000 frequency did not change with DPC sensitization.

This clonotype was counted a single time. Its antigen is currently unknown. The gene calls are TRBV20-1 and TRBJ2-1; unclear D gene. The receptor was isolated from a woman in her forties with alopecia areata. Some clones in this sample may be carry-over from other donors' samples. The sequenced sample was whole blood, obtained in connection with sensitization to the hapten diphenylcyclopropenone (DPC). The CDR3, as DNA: TGCAGTGCTAGAGATGTCCTATTCGATGAGCAGTTCTTC. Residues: CSARDVLFDEQFF.